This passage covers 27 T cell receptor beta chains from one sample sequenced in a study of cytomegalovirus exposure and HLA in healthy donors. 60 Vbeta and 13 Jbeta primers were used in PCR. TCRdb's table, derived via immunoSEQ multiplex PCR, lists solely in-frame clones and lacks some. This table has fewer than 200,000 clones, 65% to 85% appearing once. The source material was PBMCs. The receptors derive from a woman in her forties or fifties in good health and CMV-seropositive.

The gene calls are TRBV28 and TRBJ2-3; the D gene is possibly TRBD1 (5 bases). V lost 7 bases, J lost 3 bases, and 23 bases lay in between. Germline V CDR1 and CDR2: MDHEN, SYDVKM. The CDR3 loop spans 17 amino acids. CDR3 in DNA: TGTGCCAGCAAGGGATTCGGCAGGGCCAAAAGGACAGATACGCAGTATTTT. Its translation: CASKGFGRAKRTDTQYF.

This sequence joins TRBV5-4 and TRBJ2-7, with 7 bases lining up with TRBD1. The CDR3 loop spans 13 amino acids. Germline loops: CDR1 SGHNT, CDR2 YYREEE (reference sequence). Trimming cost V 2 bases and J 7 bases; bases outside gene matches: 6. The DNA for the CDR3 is TGTGCCAGCAGCTTTTGGACAGGAGGAGAGCAGTACTTC. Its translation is CASSFWTGGEQYF.

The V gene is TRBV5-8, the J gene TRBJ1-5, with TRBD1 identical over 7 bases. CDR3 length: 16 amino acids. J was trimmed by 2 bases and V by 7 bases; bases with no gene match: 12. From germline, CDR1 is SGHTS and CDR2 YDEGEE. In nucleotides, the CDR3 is TGTGCCAGCGGACCGGGACAGCCCCATCGCAATCAGCCCCAGCATTTT. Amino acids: CASGPGQPHRNQPQHF.

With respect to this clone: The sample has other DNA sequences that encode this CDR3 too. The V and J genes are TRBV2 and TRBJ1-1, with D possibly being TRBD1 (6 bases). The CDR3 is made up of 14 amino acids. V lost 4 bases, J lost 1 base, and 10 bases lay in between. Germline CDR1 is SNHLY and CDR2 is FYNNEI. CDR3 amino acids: CASSADRRNTEAFF. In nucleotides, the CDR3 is TGTGCCAGCAGTGCCGACAGGAGGAACACTGAAGCTTTCTTT.

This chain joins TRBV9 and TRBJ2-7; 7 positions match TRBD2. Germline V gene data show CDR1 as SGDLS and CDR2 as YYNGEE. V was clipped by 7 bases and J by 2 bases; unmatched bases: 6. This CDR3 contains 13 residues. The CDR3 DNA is TGTGCCAGCGGGGGGGGAGGGCCCTACGAGCAGTACTTC. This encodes CASGGGGPYEQYF.

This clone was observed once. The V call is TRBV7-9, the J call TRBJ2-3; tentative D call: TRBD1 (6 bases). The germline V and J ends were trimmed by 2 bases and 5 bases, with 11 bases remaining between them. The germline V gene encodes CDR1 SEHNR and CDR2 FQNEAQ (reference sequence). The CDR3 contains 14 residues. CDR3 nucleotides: TGTGCCAGCAGCTTACCAGGGGACCAAGATACGCAGTATTTT. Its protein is CASSLPGDQDTQYF.

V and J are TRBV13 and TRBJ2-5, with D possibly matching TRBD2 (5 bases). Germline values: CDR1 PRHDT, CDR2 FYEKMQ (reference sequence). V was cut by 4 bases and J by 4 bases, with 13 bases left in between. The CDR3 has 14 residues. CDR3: CASSYLANLETQYF. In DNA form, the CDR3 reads TGTGCCAGCAGCTATTTAGCGAACTTAGAGACCCAGTACTTC.

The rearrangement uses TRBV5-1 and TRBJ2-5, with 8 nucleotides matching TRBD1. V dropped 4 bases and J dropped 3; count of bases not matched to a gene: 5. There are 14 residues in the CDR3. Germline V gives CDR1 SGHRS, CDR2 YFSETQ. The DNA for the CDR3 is TGCGCCAGCAGCCTGCGACAGGGGAAAGAGACCCAGTACTTC. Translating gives CASSLRQGKETQYF.

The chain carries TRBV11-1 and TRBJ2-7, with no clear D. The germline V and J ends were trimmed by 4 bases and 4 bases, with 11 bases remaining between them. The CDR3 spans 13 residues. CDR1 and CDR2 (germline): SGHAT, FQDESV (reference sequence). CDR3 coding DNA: TGTGCCAGCAGCTCCAGAGGTTCGTACGAGCAGTACTTC. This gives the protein CASSSRGSYEQYF.

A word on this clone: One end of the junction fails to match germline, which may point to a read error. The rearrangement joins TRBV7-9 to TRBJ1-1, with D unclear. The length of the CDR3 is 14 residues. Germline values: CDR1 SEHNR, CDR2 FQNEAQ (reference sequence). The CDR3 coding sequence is TGTTCCAGCAGCTTAGCTTACGGGGACACTGAAGCTTTCTTT. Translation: CSSSLAYGDTEAFF.

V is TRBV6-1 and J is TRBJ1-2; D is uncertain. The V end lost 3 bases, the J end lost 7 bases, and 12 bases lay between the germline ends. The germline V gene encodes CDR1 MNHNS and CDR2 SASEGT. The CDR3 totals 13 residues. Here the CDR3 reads CASSESGVLGYTF. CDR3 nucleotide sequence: TGTGCCAGCAGTGAGTCCGGGGTCCTTGGCTACACCTTC.

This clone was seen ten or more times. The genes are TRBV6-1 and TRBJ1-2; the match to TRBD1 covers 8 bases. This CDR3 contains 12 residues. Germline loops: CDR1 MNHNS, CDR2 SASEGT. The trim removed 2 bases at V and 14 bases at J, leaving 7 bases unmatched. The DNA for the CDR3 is TGTGCCAGCAGTGAAACAGGGGGGCCTTGGACCTTC. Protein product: CASSETGGPWTF.

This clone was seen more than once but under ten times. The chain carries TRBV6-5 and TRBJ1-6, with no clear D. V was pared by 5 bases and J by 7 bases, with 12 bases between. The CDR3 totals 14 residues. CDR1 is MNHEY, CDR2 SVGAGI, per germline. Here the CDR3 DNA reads TGTGCCAGCAGTGATACTTTCGAAAATTCACCCCTCCACTTT. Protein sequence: CASSDTFENSPLHF.

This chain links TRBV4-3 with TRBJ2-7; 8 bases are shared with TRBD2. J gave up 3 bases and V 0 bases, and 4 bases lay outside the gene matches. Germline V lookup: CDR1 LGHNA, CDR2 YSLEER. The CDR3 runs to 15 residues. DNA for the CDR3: TGCGCCAGCAGCCAAGATCAGCGGGGGATCTACGAGCAGTACTTC. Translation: CASSQDQRGIYEQYF.

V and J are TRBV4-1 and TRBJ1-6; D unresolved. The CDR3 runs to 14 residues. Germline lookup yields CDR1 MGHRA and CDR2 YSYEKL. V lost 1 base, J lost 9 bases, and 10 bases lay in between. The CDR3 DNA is TGCGCCAGCAGCCAAGCGGGGTCTGTTTCACCCCTCCACTTT. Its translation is CASSQAGSVSPLHF.

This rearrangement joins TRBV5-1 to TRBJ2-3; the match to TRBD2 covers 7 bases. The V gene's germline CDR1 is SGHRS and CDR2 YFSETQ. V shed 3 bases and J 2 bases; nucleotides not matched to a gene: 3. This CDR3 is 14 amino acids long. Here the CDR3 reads CASSWEGPTDTQYF. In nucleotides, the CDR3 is TGCGCCAGCAGCTGGGAGGGACCCACAGATACGCAGTATTTT.

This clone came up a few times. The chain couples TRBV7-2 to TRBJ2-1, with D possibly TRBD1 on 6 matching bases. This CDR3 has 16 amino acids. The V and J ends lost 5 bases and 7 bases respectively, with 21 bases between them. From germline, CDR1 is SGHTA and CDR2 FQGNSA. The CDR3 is CASSLTPGTPLNEQFF. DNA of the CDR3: TGTGCCAGCAGCCTCACCCCCGGGACACCATTAAATGAGCAGTTCTTC.

This CDR3 reads CASSFTGQGSYEQYF. Here the CDR3 DNA reads TGTGCCAGCAGTTTTACGGGACAAGGCTCCTACGAGCAGTACTTC. V and J are TRBV27 and TRBJ2-7; tentative D call: TRBD1 (6 bases). Germline V lookup: CDR1 MNHEY, CDR2 SMNVEV (reference sequence). The V and J ends lost 3 bases and 0 bases respectively, with 12 bases between them. The CDR3 extends over 15 amino acids.

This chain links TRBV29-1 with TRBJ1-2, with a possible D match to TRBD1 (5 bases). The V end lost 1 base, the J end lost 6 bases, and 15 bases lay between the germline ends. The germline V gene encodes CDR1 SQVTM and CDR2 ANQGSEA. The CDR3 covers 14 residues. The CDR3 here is CSVEVPEGPDGYTF. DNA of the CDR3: TGCAGCGTTGAAGTGCCGGAGGGACCGGATGGCTACACCTTC.

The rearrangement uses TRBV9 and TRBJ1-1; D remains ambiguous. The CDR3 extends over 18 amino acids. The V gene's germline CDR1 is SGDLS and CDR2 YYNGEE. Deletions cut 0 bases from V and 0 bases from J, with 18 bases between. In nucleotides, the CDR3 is TGTGCCAGCAGCGTAGACCCCAACTCGCCCGGGTTGAACACTGAAGCTTTCTTT. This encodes CASSVDPNSPGLNTEAFF.

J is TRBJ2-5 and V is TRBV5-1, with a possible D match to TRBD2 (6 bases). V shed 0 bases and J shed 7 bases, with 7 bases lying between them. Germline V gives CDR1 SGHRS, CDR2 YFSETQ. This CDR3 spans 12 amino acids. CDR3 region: CASSLDGGTQYF. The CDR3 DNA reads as TGCGCCAGCAGCTTGGACGGGGGGACCCAGTACTTC.

CDR3 loop: CAWSGQNEQFF. The CDR3 DNA reads as TGTGCCTGGAGTGGGCAGAATGAGCAGTTCTTC. V and J are TRBV30 and TRBJ2-1, with D hard to call. The CDR3 consists of 11 residues. V lost 1 base and J 7 bases, leaving 5 bases between the germline ends. Germline CDR1 GTSNPN, CDR2 SVGIG (reference sequence).

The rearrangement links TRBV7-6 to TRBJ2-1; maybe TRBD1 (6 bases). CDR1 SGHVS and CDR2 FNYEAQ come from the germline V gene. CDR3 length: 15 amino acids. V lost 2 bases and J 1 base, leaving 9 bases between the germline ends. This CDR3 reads CASSLPRGSYNEQFF. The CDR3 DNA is TGTGCCAGCAGCTTACCCAGGGGTTCCTACAATGAGCAGTTCTTC.

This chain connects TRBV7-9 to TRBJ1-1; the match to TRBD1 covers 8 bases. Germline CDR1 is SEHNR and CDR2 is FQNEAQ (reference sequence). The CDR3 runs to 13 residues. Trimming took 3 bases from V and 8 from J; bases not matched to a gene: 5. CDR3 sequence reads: CASSFPGGKEAFF. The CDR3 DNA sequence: TGTGCCAGCAGCTTCCCAGGGGGCAAGGAAGCTTTCTTT.

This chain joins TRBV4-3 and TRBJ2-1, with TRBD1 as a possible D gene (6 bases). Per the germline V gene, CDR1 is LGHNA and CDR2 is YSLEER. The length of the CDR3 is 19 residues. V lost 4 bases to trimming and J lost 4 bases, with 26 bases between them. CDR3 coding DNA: TGCGCCAGCAGCCCGGCGACCCGCACAGGGCCAGGTTCTTACAATGAGCAGTTCTTC. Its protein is CASSPATRTGPGSYNEQFF.

In DNA, the CDR3 is TGTGCCAGCAGCCCCGAGAGTGAAAAACTGTTTTTT. This translates into CASSPESEKLFF. The chain uses TRBV7-9 and TRBJ1-4; D is ambiguous. The CDR3 consists of 12 residues. The germline V and J ends were trimmed by 5 bases and 7 bases, with 8 bases remaining between them. The germline V gene has CDR1 SEHNR and CDR2 FQNEAQ (reference sequence).

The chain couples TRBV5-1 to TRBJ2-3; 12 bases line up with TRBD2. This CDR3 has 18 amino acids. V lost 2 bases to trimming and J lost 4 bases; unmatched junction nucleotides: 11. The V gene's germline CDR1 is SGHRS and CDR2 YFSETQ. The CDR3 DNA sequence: TGCGCCAGCAGCTTAAAATCTACTAGCGGGGGGACAGCAGATACGCAGTATTTT. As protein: CASSLKSTSGGTADTQYF. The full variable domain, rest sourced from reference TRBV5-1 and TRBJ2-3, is KAGVTQTPRYLIKTRGQQVTLSCSPISGHRSVSWYQQTPGQGLQFLFEYFSETQRNKGNFPGRFSGRQFSNSRSEMNVSTLELGDSALYLCASSLKSTSGGTADTQYFGPGTRLTVL.